The clone carrying this TCR beta chain appeared a few times. Its antigen remains unidentified. The library tagged each cDNA molecule with unique molecular identifiers. Authors' methods: Sampled TCR counts reached a median of around 89,000 per sample, with values ranging from roughly 20,000 to 700,000. TCRdb used MiXCR to reprocess the RACE reads, holding one entry per CDR3 protein. These V and J calls originate from TCRdb's pipeline instead of the authors' own analysis. This sample has tens of thousands of distinct CDR3 sequences, with 7% to 8.5% found just once. The time point denotes: healthy volunteer bleed at 2 weeks. Total RNA came from unfractionated whole blood. This sample stems from a study of human T cells and chemical hapten exposure. About the study: Minor pooled library volume differences mainly drove per-sample TCR yield variation.

The study, taken as a whole, reports: Those TCRs sitting above 1 in 1000 frequency stayed the same with DPC sensitization.

The sequence derives from a human donor in good health. Some clones in this sample may be carry-over from other donors' samples. Sequencing was performed on whole blood.

DNA of the CDR3: TGTGCCAGCAGCCAAGATGGCCGGGACAGGGGCGACACTGAAGCTTTCTTT. Residues: CASSQDGRDRGDTEAFF. V gene TRBV3-1 combines with J gene TRBJ1-1; 10 positions match TRBD1. CDR1 LGHDT and CDR2 YNNKEL come from the germline V gene (reference sequence). The length of the CDR3 is 17 residues. V shed 0 bases, J shed 3 bases, and the junction held 7 bases outside the gene matches.